This T cell receptor (beta chain) was recorded in a study of T cell clonotyping in hematopoietic cell transplantation. Whole-study findings and limits: Few recipient clonotypes overlapped donors; over 95% were de novo at given depth. After transplant, recipient diversity fell while pathologically expanded clonotypes grew through day 180.

Samples: about 28 days before transplant, then days 30, 100 and 180 after. In the case of this clone: The antigen is unknown.

The protocol was immunoSEQ multiplex PCR, while the TCRdb copy is restricted to in-frame clones and leaves out a portion. This sample has over 3,500 clones, with about 85% found just once. The length of the CDR3 is 14 residues. Germline values: CDR1 MGHDK, CDR2 SYGVNS. J gave up 3 bases and V 4 bases, and 2 bases lay outside the gene matches. The chain employs TRBV25-1 and TRBJ2-4; 8 bases are shared with TRBD2. This TCR came from a male patient aged 55 to 70 who had an allogeneic stem cell transplant from an unrelated donor, so T cells may come from the graft donor. Some clones in this sample may be carry-over from other donors' samples. Material: peripheral blood mononuclear cells, obtained 180 days after allogeneic stem cell transplant. CDR3 residues: CASSGSGDKNIQYF. In DNA, the CDR3 is TGTGCCAGCAGTGGTAGCGGGGACAAAAACATTCAGTACTTC.